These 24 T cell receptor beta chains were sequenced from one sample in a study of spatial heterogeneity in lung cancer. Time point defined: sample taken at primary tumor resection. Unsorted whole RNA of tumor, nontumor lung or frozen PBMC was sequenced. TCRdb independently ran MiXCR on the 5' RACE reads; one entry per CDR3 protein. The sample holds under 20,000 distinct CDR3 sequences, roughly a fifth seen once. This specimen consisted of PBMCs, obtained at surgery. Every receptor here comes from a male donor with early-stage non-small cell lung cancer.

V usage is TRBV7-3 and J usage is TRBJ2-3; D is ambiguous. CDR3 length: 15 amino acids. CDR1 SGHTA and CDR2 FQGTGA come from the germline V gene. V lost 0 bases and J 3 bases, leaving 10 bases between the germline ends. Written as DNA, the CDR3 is TGTGCCAGCAGCTTAACGGGGTCTATTACAGATACGCAGTATTTT. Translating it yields CASSLTGSITDTQYF.

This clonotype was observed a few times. CDR3 sequence (DNA): TGTGCCAGCAGCACCCTAGGGTCTTCCAATGAGCAGTTCTTC. Encoded protein: CASSTLGSSNEQFF. The rearrangement joins TRBV7-3 to TRBJ2-1; D ambiguous. The germline V and J ends were trimmed by 5 bases and 6 bases, with 14 bases remaining between them. Germline CDR1 SGHTA, CDR2 FQGTGA. This CDR3 has 14 residues.

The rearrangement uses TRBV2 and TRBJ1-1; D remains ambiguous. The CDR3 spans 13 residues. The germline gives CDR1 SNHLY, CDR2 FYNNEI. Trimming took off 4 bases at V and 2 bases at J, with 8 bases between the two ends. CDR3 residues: CASSVTHNTEAFF. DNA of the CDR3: TGTGCCAGCAGTGTCACCCATAACACTGAAGCTTTCTTT. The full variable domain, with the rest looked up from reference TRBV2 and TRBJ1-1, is EPEVTQTPSHQVTQMGQEVILRCVPISNHLYFYWYRQILGQKVEFLVSFYNNEISEKSEIFDDQFSVERPDGSNFTLKIRSTKLEDSAMYFCASSVTHNTEAFFGQGTRLTVV.

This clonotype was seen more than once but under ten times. CDR3 nucleotide sequence: TGTGCCAGCAGAGACTGGGACAGGGAAACTGAAGCTTTCTTT. Its protein is CASRDWDRETEAFF. The V and J genes are TRBV6-2 or TRBV6-3 and TRBJ1-1, with TRBD1 matching over 9 bases. This CDR3 has 14 amino acids. V gave up 6 bases and J gave up 5 bases; unmatched junction bases: 7. Looked up from germline, CDR1 is MNHEY and CDR2 is SVGEGT.

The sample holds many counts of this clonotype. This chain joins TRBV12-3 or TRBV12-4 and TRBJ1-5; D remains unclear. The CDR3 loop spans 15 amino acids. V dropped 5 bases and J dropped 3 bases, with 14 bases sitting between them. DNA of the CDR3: TGTGCCAGCAGTCGCCGGACCGCTCTCAATCAGCCCCAGCATTTT. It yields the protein CASSRRTALNQPQHF.

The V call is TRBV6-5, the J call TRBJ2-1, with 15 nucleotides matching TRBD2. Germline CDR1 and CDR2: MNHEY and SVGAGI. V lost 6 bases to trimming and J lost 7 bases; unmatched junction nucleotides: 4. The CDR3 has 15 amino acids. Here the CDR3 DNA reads TGTGCCAGCAGCAGGACTAGCGGGGGGGAAAATGAGCAGTTCTTC. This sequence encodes CASSRTSGGENEQFF.

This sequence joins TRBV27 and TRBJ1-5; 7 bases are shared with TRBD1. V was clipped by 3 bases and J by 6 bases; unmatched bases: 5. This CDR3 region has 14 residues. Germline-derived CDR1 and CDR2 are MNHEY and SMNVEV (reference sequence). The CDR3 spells CASSFRQGGQPQHF. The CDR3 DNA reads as TGTGCCAGCAGTTTCCGACAGGGTGGTCAGCCCCAGCATTTT.

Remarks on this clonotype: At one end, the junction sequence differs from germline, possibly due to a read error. The CDR3 spells CASSLGPYERNF. The CDR3 DNA follows: TGTGCCAGCAGTTTAGGGCCCTACGAGCGGAACTTC. The chain uses TRBV12-3 or TRBV12-4 and TRBJ2-7; D might be TRBD2 (5 bases). CDR3 length: 12 residues.

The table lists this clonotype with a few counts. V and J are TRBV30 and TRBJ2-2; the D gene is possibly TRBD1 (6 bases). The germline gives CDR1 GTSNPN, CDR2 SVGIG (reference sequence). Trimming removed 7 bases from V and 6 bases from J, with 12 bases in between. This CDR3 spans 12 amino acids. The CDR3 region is CAFNRDAGELFF. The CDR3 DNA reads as TGTGCCTTCAACAGGGATGCCGGGGAGCTGTTTTTT. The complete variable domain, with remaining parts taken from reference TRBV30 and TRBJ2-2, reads SQTIHQWPATLVQPVGSPLSLECTVEGTSNPNLYWYRQAAGRGLQLLFYSVGIGQISSEVPQNLSASRPQDRQFILSSKKLLLSDSGFYLCAFNRDAGELFFGEGSRLTVL.

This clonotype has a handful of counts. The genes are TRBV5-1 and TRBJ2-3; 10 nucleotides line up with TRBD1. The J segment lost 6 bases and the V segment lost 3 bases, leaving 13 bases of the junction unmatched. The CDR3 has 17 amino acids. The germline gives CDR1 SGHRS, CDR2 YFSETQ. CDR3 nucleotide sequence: TGCGCCAGCAGCTGGGACCTCCGGGACAGGGGAGCCGATACGCAGTATTTT. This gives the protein CASSWDLRDRGADTQYF.

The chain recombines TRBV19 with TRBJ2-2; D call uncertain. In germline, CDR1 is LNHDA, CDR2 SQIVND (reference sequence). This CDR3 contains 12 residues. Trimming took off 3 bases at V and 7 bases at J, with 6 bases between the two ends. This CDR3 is CASSIGGGELFF. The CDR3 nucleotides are TGTGCCAGTAGTATTGGTGGCGGGGAGCTGTTTTTT.

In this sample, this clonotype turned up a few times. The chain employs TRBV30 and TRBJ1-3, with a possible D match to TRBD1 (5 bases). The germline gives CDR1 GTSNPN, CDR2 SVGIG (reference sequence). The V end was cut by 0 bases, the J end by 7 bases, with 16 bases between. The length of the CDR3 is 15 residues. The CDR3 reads CAWSVRQTLGNTIYF. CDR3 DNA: TGTGCCTGGAGTGTTCGACAGACTTTGGGTAACACCATATATTTT.

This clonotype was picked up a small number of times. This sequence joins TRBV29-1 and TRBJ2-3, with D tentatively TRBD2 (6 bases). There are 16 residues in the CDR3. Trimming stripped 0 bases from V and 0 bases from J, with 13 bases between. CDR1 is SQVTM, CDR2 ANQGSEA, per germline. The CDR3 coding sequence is TGCAGCGTTGAAGATCGAACGGGGACTAGCACAGATACGCAGTATTTT. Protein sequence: CSVEDRTGTSTDTQYF.

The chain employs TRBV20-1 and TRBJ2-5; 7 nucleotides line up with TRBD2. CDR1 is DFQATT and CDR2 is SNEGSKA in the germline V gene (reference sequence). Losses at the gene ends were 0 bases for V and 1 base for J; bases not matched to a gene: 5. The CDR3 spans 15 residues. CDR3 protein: CSARDAPSGQETQYF. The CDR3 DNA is TGCAGTGCTAGAGATGCCCCTAGCGGCCAAGAGACCCAGTACTTC.

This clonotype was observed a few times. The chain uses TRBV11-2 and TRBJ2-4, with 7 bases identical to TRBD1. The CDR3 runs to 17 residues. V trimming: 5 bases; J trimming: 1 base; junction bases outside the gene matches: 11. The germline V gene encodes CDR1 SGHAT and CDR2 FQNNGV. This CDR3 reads CASSVLQGLSAKNIQYF. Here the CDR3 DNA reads TGTGCCAGCAGCGTCCTACAGGGGCTTTCGGCCAAAAACATTCAGTACTTC.

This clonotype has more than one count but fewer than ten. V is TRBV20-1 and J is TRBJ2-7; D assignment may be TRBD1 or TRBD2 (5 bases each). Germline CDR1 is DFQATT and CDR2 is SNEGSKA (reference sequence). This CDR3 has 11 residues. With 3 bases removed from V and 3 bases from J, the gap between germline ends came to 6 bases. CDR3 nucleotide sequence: TGCAGTGCTAGGGGGGTCTACGAGCAGTACTTC. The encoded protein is CSARGVYEQYF.

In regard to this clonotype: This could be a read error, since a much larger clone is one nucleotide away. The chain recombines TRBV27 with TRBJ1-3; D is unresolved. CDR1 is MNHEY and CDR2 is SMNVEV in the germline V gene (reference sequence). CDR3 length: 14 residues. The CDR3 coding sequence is TGTGCCAGCAGTTTAGGGAGCTCTAGAAACACCATATATTTT. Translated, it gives CASSLGSSRNTIYF.

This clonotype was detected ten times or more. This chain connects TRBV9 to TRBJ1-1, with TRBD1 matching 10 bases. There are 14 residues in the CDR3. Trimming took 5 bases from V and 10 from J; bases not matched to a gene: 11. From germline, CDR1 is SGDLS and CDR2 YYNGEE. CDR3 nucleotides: TGTGCCAGCAGTGATTCCGGGACAGGGGTTCGAGCTTTCTTT. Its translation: CASSDSGTGVRAFF. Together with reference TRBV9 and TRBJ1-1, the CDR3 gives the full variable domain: DSGVTQTPKHLITATGQRVTLRCSPRSGDLSVYWYQQSLDQGLQFLIQYYNGEERAKGNILERFSAQQFPDLHSELNLSSLELGDSALYFCASSDSGTGVRAFFGQGTRLTVV.

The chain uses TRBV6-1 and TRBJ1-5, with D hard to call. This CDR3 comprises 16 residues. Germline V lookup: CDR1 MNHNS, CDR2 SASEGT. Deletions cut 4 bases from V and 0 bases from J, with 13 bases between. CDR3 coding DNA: TGTGCCAGCAGTGGCTCCTGGACGGGTAGCAATCAGCCCCAGCATTTT. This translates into CASSGSWTGSNQPQHF.

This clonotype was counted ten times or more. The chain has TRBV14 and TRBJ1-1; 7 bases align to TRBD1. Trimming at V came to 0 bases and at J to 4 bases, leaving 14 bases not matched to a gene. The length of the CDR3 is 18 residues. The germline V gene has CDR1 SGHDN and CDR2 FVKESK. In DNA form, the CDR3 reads TGTGCCAGCAGCCAAGATCACGAGGGGGCGAGTTACGGCACTGAAGCTTTCTTT. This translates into CASSQDHEGASYGTEAFF.

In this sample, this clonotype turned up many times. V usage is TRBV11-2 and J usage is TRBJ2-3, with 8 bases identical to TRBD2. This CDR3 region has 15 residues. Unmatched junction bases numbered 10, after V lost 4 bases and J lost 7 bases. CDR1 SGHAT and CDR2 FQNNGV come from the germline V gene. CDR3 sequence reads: CASSWVSGGLYTQYF. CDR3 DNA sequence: TGTGCCAGCAGCTGGGTGTCGGGGGGGCTGTATACGCAGTATTTT.

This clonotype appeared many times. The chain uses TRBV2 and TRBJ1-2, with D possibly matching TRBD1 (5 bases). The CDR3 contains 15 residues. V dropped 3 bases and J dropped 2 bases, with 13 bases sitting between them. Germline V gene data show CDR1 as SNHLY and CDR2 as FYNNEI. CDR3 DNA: TGTGCCAGCAGTGAGGGGCTGGGCAGGAACTATGGCTACACCTTC. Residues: CASSEGLGRNYGYTF.

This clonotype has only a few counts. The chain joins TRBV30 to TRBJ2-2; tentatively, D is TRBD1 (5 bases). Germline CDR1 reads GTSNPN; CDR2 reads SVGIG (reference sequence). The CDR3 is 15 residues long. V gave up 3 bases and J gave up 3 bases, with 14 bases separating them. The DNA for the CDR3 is TGTGCCTGGAGCCCACCAGGGTCTTACACCGGGGAGCTGTTTTTT. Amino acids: CAWSPPGSYTGELFF.

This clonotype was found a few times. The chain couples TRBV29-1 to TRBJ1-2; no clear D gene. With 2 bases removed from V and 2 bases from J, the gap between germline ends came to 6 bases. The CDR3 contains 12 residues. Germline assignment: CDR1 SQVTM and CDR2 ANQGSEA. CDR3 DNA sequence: TGCAGCGTTGAAATGGGAAACTATGGCTACACCTTC. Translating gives CSVEMGNYGYTF.